One TCR beta chain is described in this entry. The CDR3 sequence is 13 residues long. CDR1 is KGHSH and CDR2 is LQKENI in the germline V gene. Trimming at V came to 8 bases and at J to 3 bases, leaving 4 bases not matched to a gene. This record belongs to a study of T cell responses to AZD1222 COVID-19 vaccine. Sequencing used immunoSEQ multiplex PCR; TCRdb keeps in-frame clones, though not all of them. Of 150,000 to 200,000 clones in the sample, about 85% were seen once. The sample consisted of peripheral blood, taken on day 0 of AZD1222 vaccination. The chain uses TRBV18 and TRBJ1-1, with 9 bases lining up with TRBD1. The TCR was taken from an adult in good health. The CDR3 here is CASTRDRDTEAFF. Written as DNA, the CDR3 is TGTGCCAGCACCCGGGACAGGGACACTGAAGCTTTCTTT.